One and the same sample provided the 27 T cell receptor beta chains below, sequenced in a study of T cell repertoires in cytomegalovirus infection. TCRdb called the reads again in MiXCR, with one record for every CDR3 protein. The sample holds 630,000 or so distinct CDR3 sequences, roughly 26% seen once. Specimen: CD8+ T cells from PBMCs. These receptor sequences come from a human donor in good health (CMV status not recorded). Some clones in this sample may be carry-over from other donors' samples.

The chain carries TRBV20-1 and TRBJ1-1; maybe TRBD1 (5 bases). The germline V and J ends were trimmed by 3 bases and 4 bases, with 12 bases remaining between them. Germline CDR1 DFQATT, CDR2 SNEGSKA (reference sequence). The CDR3 sequence is 13 residues long. CDR3: CSASGALGTEAFF. The CDR3 nucleotides read TGCAGTGCTAGTGGGGCATTAGGCACTGAAGCTTTCTTT.

V is TRBV7-2 and J is TRBJ1-2; D possibly corresponds to TRBD1 (6 bases). The CDR3 length is 13 residues. V gave up 6 bases and J gave up 12 bases, with 20 bases separating them. Looked up from germline, CDR1 is SGHTA and CDR2 is FQGNSA. This CDR3 reads CASSSGQIWPDTF. CDR3 nucleotides: TGTGCCAGCAGTTCTGGACAGATTTGGCCGGACACCTTC.

Comment on this clonotype: Just one base apart from a much larger clone, this may be a read error. The rearrangement joins TRBV7-2 to TRBJ2-1; 8 bases are shared with TRBD2. CDR3 length: 15 amino acids. CDR1 and CDR2 from the germline V gene are SGHTA and FQGNSA. CDR3 protein: CANSQRGLADNEQFF. Here the CDR3 DNA reads TGTGCCAACAGCCAGCGGGGGCTAGCGGACAATGAGCAGTTCTTC. The variable domain in full, with the rest retrieved from reference TRBV7-2 and TRBJ2-1, is GAGVSQSPSNKVTEKGKDVELRCDPISGHTALYWYRQSLGQGLEFLIYFQGNSAPDKSGLPSDRFSAERTGGSVSTLTIQRTQQEDSAVYLCANSQRGLADNEQFFGPGTRLTVL.

The chain links TRBV28 to TRBJ2-3; D possibly corresponds to TRBD2 (7 bases). The V end was cut by 2 bases, the J end by 5 bases, with 14 bases between. Germline CDR1 reads MDHEN; CDR2 reads SYDVKM. The CDR3 spans 15 residues. The CDR3 nucleotides are TGTGCCAGCAGTTTAATGTGGGGGGGCATAGATACGCAGTATTTT. It translates to CASSLMWGGIDTQYF. The whole variable domain, filled in from reference TRBV28 and TRBJ2-3, reads DVKVTQSSRYLVKRTGEKVFLECVQDMDHENMFWYRQDPGLGLRLIYFSYDVKMKEKGDIPEGYSVSREKKERFSLILESASTNQTSMYLCASSLMWGGIDTQYFGPGTRLTVL.

The chain has TRBV6-1 and TRBJ2-1; D is unclear. CDR1 is MNHNS, CDR2 SASEGT, per germline. V lost 3 bases and J lost 3, with 12 bases in between. The CDR3 is made up of 15 amino acids. Here the CDR3 reads CASSDLIPLYNEQFF. The CDR3 coding sequence is TGTGCCAGCAGTGACCTGATACCCCTCTACAATGAGCAGTTCTTC.

The chain recombines TRBV9 with TRBJ2-2; a weak D match, TRBD1 (7 bases). Trimming stripped 3 bases from V and 4 bases from J, with 22 bases between. This CDR3 comprises 18 residues. The germline V gene encodes CDR1 SGDLS and CDR2 YYNGEE. In DNA, the CDR3 is TGTGCCAGCAGCGGGAAGACAGGGTCCATGGGGGGCACCGGGGAGCTGTTTTTT. It yields the protein CASSGKTGSMGGTGELFF.

The chain carries TRBV6-2 or TRBV6-3 and TRBJ2-7; tentative D call: TRBD2 (5 bases). This CDR3 region has 14 residues. V gave up 2 bases and J gave up 4 bases, with 12 bases separating them. The germline V gene encodes CDR1 MNHEY and CDR2 SVGEGT. The CDR3 DNA reads as TGTGCCAGCAGTTACATACTCGGAGGTTACGAGCAGTACGTC. Translation: CASSYILGGYEQYV.

At least ten counts were recorded for this clonotype. J is TRBJ2-3 and V is TRBV6-6; no clear D gene. Per germline, CDR1 MNHNY and CDR2 SVGAGI (reference sequence). Trimming removed 6 bases at V and 3 bases at J, with 7 bases between. CDR3 length equals 12 residues. The chain's CDR3 is CASRESTDTQYF. The DNA for the CDR3 is TGTGCCAGCAGGGAATCAACAGATACGCAGTATTTT.

The gene calls are TRBV20-1 and TRBJ2-3, with 7 bases aligning to TRBD2. The CDR3 consists of 15 residues. Looked up from germline, CDR1 is DFQATT and CDR2 is SNEGSKA (reference sequence). V gave up 1 base and J gave up 2 bases; unmatched junction bases: 6. CDR3 coding DNA: TGCAGTGCTAGAGCTCCTAGCGGCTACACAGATACGCAGTATTTT. Residues: CSARAPSGYTDTQYF.

A few counts support this clonotype. The gene calls are TRBV10-1 and TRBJ2-7, with D perhaps matching TRBD1 or TRBD2 (5 bases each). The ends were cut back, 4 bases at V and 3 bases at J, with 10 bases in the middle. This CDR3 spans 13 amino acids. Germline assignment: CDR1 WNHNN and CDR2 SYGVQD (reference sequence). The DNA of the CDR3 is TGCGCCAGCAGTGTCCCAGGGAGCTACGAGCAGTACTTC. This gives the protein CASSVPGSYEQYF.

V usage is TRBV28 and J usage is TRBJ2-7, with TRBD2 matching 11 bases. This CDR3 contains 14 residues. The V and J ends lost 3 bases and 7 bases, in that order; junction bases with no gene match: 5. Germline V gene lookup returns CDR1 MDHEN and CDR2 SYDVKM. The CDR3 coding sequence is TGTGCCAGCAGTTTCCTAGCGGGGGGCGGAGAGCAGTACTTC. Residues: CASSFLAGGGEQYF.

The chain has TRBV28 and TRBJ2-1; D is perhaps TRBD1 or TRBD2 (5 bases each). Deletions cut 9 bases from V and 7 bases from J, with 22 bases between. Germline CDR1 reads MDHEN; CDR2 reads SYDVKM. The CDR3 length is 15 residues. The chain's CDR3 is CASTSFADGQNEQFF. CDR3 coding DNA: TGTGCCAGTACTAGTTTCGCCGACGGACAAAATGAGCAGTTCTTC.

This clonotype was seen more than once but under ten times. This chain uses TRBV6-5 with TRBJ2-2; D not certain. V was trimmed by 0 bases and J by 8 bases, leaving 7 bases between them. CDR3 length equals 13 residues. Germline assignment: CDR1 MNHEY and CDR2 SVGAGI. The CDR3 spells CASSYSTFGELFF. The CDR3 DNA follows: TGTGCCAGCAGTTACTCGACTTTTGGGGAGCTGTTTTTT.

This clonotype was picked up many times. The rearrangement joins TRBV28 to TRBJ1-5; possible D gene TRBD1, 5 bases. The ends were cut back, 2 bases at V and 6 bases at J, with 11 bases in the middle. Looked up from germline, CDR1 is MDHEN and CDR2 is SYDVKM. The CDR3 covers 14 residues. The CDR3 DNA sequence: TGTGCCAGCAGTTTAGTGGGGGGACGTCAGCCCCAGCATTTT. It specifies CASSLVGGRQPQHF.

The genes are TRBV24-1 and TRBJ2-2; D is unresolved. Germline V CDR1 and CDR2: KGHDR, SFDVKD. V lost 3 bases to trimming and J lost 7 bases, with 17 bases between them. The CDR3 has 16 amino acids. CDR3 nucleotide sequence: TGTGCCACCAGTGATCTCGACGAACCTCCGGGCGGGGAGCTGTTTTTT. Translated, it gives CATSDLDEPPGGELFF.

The rearrangement links TRBV29-1 to TRBJ2-2; 10 bases map to TRBD1. There are 13 residues in the CDR3. Unmatched junction bases numbered 5, after V lost 7 bases and J lost 6 bases. CDR1 SQVTM and CDR2 ANQGSEA come from the germline V gene. The CDR3 reads CSGQGAASGELFF. CDR3 bases: TGCAGCGGACAGGGGGCAGCCTCCGGGGAGCTGTTTTTT.

This clonotype came up many times. This rearrangement joins TRBV4-2 to TRBJ2-4; TRBD2 agrees at 9 bases. This CDR3 is built from 16 residues. V shed 0 bases and J 9 bases; nucleotides not matched to a gene: 9. CDR1 is LGHNA and CDR2 is YNFKEQ in the germline V gene. The CDR3 here is CASSQDENPREGIQYF. CDR3 in DNA: TGTGCCAGCAGCCAAGATGAAAACCCGCGGGAGGGCATTCAGTACTTC.

This clonotype appeared once. The V gene is TRBV6-8, the J gene TRBJ2-7; 12 bases agree with TRBD1. The CDR3 spans 17 residues. CDR1 is MNHGY and CDR2 is SAAAGT in the germline V gene. J gave up 8 bases and V 6 bases, and 17 bases lay outside the gene matches. This CDR3 is CASRSGTGGENGYKQYF. The CDR3 DNA reads as TGTGCCAGCAGGTCCGGGACAGGGGGCGAAAATGGGTACAAGCAGTACTTC.

Ten or more counts support this clonotype. This chain links TRBV7-2 with TRBJ2-3; TRBD2 aligns across 11 bases. The CDR3 is 18 residues long. J lost 2 bases, V lost 2 bases, and 9 bases had no gene match. Germline CDR1 and CDR2: SGHTA and FQGNSA. For the CDR3, the DNA is TGTGCCAGCAGCTTAAGGCTAGCGGGGGGAGGGAACACAGATACGCAGTATTTT. Translating it yields CASSLRLAGGGNTDTQYF.

This clonotype was seen a few times. V and J are TRBV6-6 and TRBJ1-1; D is possibly TRBD1 (5 bases). CDR3 length: 13 residues. Trimming took 7 bases from V and 6 from J, leaving 15 bases between them. Germline V gene lookup returns CDR1 MNHNY and CDR2 SVGAGI (reference sequence). The chain's CDR3 is CASTSTRGAEAFF. As DNA, the CDR3 is TGTGCCAGCACCTCAACCCGGGGCGCTGAAGCTTTCTTT.

In this sample, this clonotype turned up a few times. This chain joins TRBV6-2 or TRBV6-3 and TRBJ2-1; D not certain. V lost 5 bases, J lost 4 bases, and 15 bases lay in between. The germline gives CDR1 MNHEY, CDR2 SVGEGT. The length of the CDR3 is 15 residues. For the CDR3, the DNA is TGTGCCAGCAGTAAGGGAAGGTCTCTTTACAATGAGCAGTTCTTC. Its protein product is CASSKGRSLYNEQFF.

Details on this clonotype: A single base separates this from a much larger clone, so it may be a read error. The V call is TRBV7-4, the J call TRBJ1-2, with 9 nucleotides matching TRBD1. This CDR3 is built from 15 residues. Germline V lookup: CDR1 SGHVT, CDR2 SQSDAQ. With V trimmed by 5 bases and J by 6 bases, 10 bases remained unmatched. Here the CDR3 reads CASSGSGTGMDGYTF. As DNA, the CDR3 is TGTGCCAGCAGCGGATCCGGGACAGGGATGGATGGCTACACCTTC.

This clonotype was counted many times. The chain uses TRBV7-8 and TRBJ1-2; D remains ambiguous. The CDR3 extends over 15 amino acids. Germline CDR1 is SGHVS and CDR2 is FQNEAQ. V was pared by 1 base and J by 2 bases, with 11 bases between. The CDR3 spells CASSLVTQPNYGYTF. The CDR3 DNA sequence: TGTGCCAGCAGCTTAGTGACACAACCGAACTATGGCTACACCTTC. The entire variable domain, with the rest obtained from reference TRBV7-8 and TRBJ1-2, is as follows: GAGVSQSPRYKVAKRGQDVALRCDPISGHVSLFWYQQALGQGPEFLTYFQNEAQLDKSGLPSDRFFAERPEGSVSTLKIQRTQQEDSAVYLCASSLVTQPNYGYTFGSGTRLTVV.

In its sample, this clonotype was seen many times. The rearrangement links TRBV7-8 to TRBJ2-1, with no clear D. The CDR3 is 15 amino acids. Germline values: CDR1 SGHVS, CDR2 FQNEAQ. V was shortened by 7 bases and J by 2 bases, with 15 bases between the two germline ends. The CDR3 DNA reads TGTGCCAGCATTAGCCTCGAGATGGCCTACAATGAGCAGTTCTTC. Amino acid sequence: CASISLEMAYNEQFF. The entire variable domain, with the rest obtained from reference TRBV7-8 and TRBJ2-1, is as follows: GAGVSQSPRYKVAKRGQDVALRCDPISGHVSLFWYQQALGQGPEFLTYFQNEAQLDKSGLPSDRFFAERPEGSVSTLKIQRTQQEDSAVYLCASISLEMAYNEQFFGPGTRLTVL.

V is TRBV29-1 and J is TRBJ2-3; 8 bases match TRBD1. CDR3 length equals 16 residues. V was pared by 7 bases and J by 1 base, with 13 bases of the junction left unmatched. From germline, CDR1 is SQVTM and CDR2 ANQGSEA. DNA for the CDR3: TGCAGCGAAGGGACAGGCACTACATGGGGCACAGATACGCAGTATTTT. It codes for CSEGTGTTWGTDTQYF.

The chain is built from TRBV6-5 and TRBJ2-5; tentatively, D is TRBD1 or TRBD2 (5 bases each). The CDR3 runs to 13 residues. Germline CDR1 and CDR2: MNHEY and SVGAGI. Trimming removed 6 bases from V and 9 bases from J, with 17 bases in between. CDR3 sequence: CASSLFGTEAQYF. CDR3 bases: TGTGCCAGCAGCTTGTTTGGGACCGAGGCCCAGTACTTC.

Comments on this clonotype: Possible read error: a much larger clone is one base away. The chain is built from TRBV7-6 and TRBJ1-5; 8 positions agree with TRBD1. The V gene end was trimmed by 5 bases and the J gene end by 5 bases; junction bases not matched to a gene: 11. Germline CDR1 is SGHVS and CDR2 is FNYEAQ. The CDR3 covers 16 residues. The CDR3 region has the DNA TGTGCCAGCAGCCTCGACAGCAACAGGGGGGATCAGCCCCAGCATTTT. Translated: CASSLDSNRGDQPQHF.